Below are 31 T cell receptor beta chains sequenced from a single sample in a study of CD8+ T cells in alopecia areata. cDNA reverse transcribed from extracted RNA served as the sequencing template. TCRdb's table, derived via immunoSEQ multiplex PCR, lists solely in-frame clones and lacks some. The data show fewer than 150,000 clones, roughly 66% seen once. The sequenced sample was CD4+ T cells sorted from blood. Every receptor here comes from a human donor in good health.

For this clone: The sample contains more than one DNA sequence encoding this CDR3. V gene TRBV18 combines with J gene TRBJ2-5; D remains ambiguous. Trimming pared 3 bases from V and 5 bases from J, leaving 7 bases between. Germline V gene lookup returns CDR1 KGHSH and CDR2 LQKENI. This CDR3 contains 12 residues. CDR3 amino acids: CASSPVGETQYF. The CDR3 DNA follows: TGTGCCAGCTCACCTGTGGGGGAGACCCAGTACTTC.

V is TRBV11-2 and J is TRBJ2-2; tentative D call: TRBD2 (6 bases). V gave up 5 bases and J gave up 1 base, with 11 bases separating them. This CDR3 contains 15 residues. The germline V gene has CDR1 SGHAT and CDR2 FQNNGV. The CDR3 sequence is CASSTGGQNTGELFF. In DNA form, the CDR3 reads TGTGCCAGCAGCACAGGAGGGCAGAACACCGGGGAGCTGTTTTTT. Combining the CDR3 with reference TRBV11-2 and TRBJ2-2 gives the whole variable domain EAGVAQSPRYKIIEKRQSVAFWCNPISGHATLYWYQQILGQGPKLLIQFQNNGVVDDSQLPKDRFSAERLKGVDSTLKIQPAKLEDSAVYLCASSTGGQNTGELFFGEGSRLTVL.

The rearrangement uses TRBV5-1 and TRBJ2-1, with TRBD2 identical over 8 bases. CDR1 is SGHRS, CDR2 YFSETQ, per germline. After removal of 4 bases from V and 5 bases from J, the junction contained 8 bases not matched to a gene. The CDR3 totals 15 residues. For the CDR3, the DNA is TGCGCCAGCAGCCCCATAGCGGGACTAAACAATGAGCAGTTCTTC. Translation gives CASSPIAGLNNEQFF.

The V gene is TRBV29-1, the J gene TRBJ2-7; unclear D gene. The V gene's germline CDR1 is SQVTM and CDR2 ANQGSEA. V was clipped by 6 bases and J by 2 bases, with 17 bases between them. This CDR3 region has 14 residues. In DNA, the CDR3 is TGCAGCGTCACTTACTTAGGGTCTGCCTACGAGCAGTACTTC. It translates to CSVTYLGSAYEQYF.

This clone was counted once. The J gene is TRBJ2-6, the V gene TRBV4-1; D ambiguous. The ends were cut back, 0 bases at V and 1 base at J, with 16 bases in the middle. This CDR3 spans 19 amino acids. Per germline, CDR1 MGHRA and CDR2 YSYEKL. CDR3 sequence (DNA): TGCGCCAGCAGCCAAGAAATCGGACGGCTGACGTCTGGGGCCAACGTCCTGACTTTC. Translation gives CASSQEIGRLTSGANVLTF.

The chain is built from TRBV30 and TRBJ2-5; perhaps TRBD2 as D (6 bases). This CDR3 is built from 14 residues. With 4 bases removed from V and 1 base from J, the gap between germline ends came to 13 bases. Germline assignment: CDR1 GTSNPN and CDR2 SVGIG (reference sequence). CDR3 sequence reads: CAWNRRGFQETQYF. The CDR3, as DNA: TGTGCCTGGAACCGACGGGGGTTCCAAGAGACCCAGTACTTC.

This clone came up once. This rearrangement joins TRBV5-1 to TRBJ1-1; D is unresolved. This CDR3 comprises 12 residues. The V gene's germline CDR1 is SGHRS and CDR2 YFSETQ. Trimming took off 6 bases at V and 10 bases at J, with 16 bases between the two ends. The CDR3: CASNHAAGRAFF. CDR3 coding DNA: TGCGCCAGCAACCACGCGGCGGGGAGAGCTTTCTTT.

The chain links TRBV9 to TRBJ2-3; no firm D call. The CDR3 covers 14 residues. V dropped 0 bases and J dropped 1 base, with 6 bases sitting between them. Germline V gives CDR1 SGDLS, CDR2 YYNGEE. In DNA, the CDR3 is TGTGCCAGCAGCGTAGACGTAGGCACAGATACGCAGTATTTT. This gives the protein CASSVDVGTDTQYF.

The rearrangement links TRBV4-1 to TRBJ2-3, with no clear D. This CDR3 region has 20 residues. With 5 bases removed from V and 0 bases from J, the gap between germline ends came to 27 bases. Germline CDR1 reads MGHRA; CDR2 reads YSYEKL. CDR3 residues: CASSFRGPGSGLSSTDTQYF. The CDR3 coding sequence is TGCGCCAGCAGCTTCCGAGGTCCCGGCAGTGGGCTTTCGAGCACAGATACGCAGTATTTT.

V is TRBV5-1 and J is TRBJ2-2; 11 nucleotides match TRBD1. This CDR3 is built from 17 residues. Germline V gene lookup returns CDR1 SGHRS and CDR2 YFSETQ. V was clipped by 3 bases and J by 5 bases; unmatched bases: 9. DNA of the CDR3: TGCGCCAGCAGCTACCTTGGACAGGGGGCCGGAACCGGGGAGCTGTTTTTT. It translates to CASSYLGQGAGTGELFF. Based on the CDR3 plus reference TRBV5-1 and TRBJ2-2, the full variable domain is KAGVTQTPRYLIKTRGQQVTLSCSPISGHRSVSWYQQTPGQGLQFLFEYFSETQRNKGNFPGRFSGRQFSNSRSEMNVSTLELGDSALYLCASSYLGQGAGTGELFFGEGSRLTVL.

The chain joins TRBV6-5 to TRBJ1-6; no firm D call. The CDR3 length is 15 residues. The V and J ends lost 2 bases and 6 bases respectively, with 11 bases between them. Germline values: CDR1 MNHEY, CDR2 SVGAGI. The CDR3 here is CASSYGGLSNSPLHF. The DNA for the CDR3 is TGTGCCAGCAGTTACGGAGGGCTTTCTAATTCACCCCTCCACTTT.

This clone turned up a few times. The chain joins TRBV7-2 to TRBJ2-1, with D possibly being TRBD2 (5 bases). V lost 4 bases to trimming and J lost 3 bases, with 10 bases between them. This CDR3 spans 14 amino acids. Germline V gene lookup returns CDR1 SGHTA and CDR2 FQGNSA. The CDR3 nucleotides read TGTGCCAGCAGCTCAGCGGTTAACTACAATGAGCAGTTCTTC. It codes for CASSSAVNYNEQFF. The entire variable domain, with the rest obtained from reference TRBV7-2 and TRBJ2-1, is as follows: GAGVSQSPSNKVTEKGKDVELRCDPISGHTALYWYRQSLGQGLEFLIYFQGNSAPDKSGLPSDRFSAERTGGSVSTLTIQRTQQEDSAVYLCASSSAVNYNEQFFGPGTRLTVL.

The chain employs TRBV10-3 and TRBJ2-5; the match to TRBD2 covers 15 bases. The CDR3 is 15 amino acids. The V and J ends lost 6 bases and 5 bases, in that order; junction bases with no gene match: 4. Germline CDR1 is ENHRY and CDR2 is SYGVKD. The CDR3 DNA reads TGTGCCATCAGCGGGACTAGCGGGGGGAAGGAGACCCAGTACTTC. It yields the protein CAISGTSGGKETQYF.

This clone was picked up a small number of times. The rearrangement links TRBV27 to TRBJ2-7, with 9 bases identical to TRBD2. Germline CDR1 reads MNHEY; CDR2 reads SMNVEV (reference sequence). This CDR3 has 15 amino acids. V was pared by 3 bases and J by 1 base, with 4 bases of the junction left unmatched. The CDR3 sequence is CASSLSAGGSYEQYF. The DNA for the CDR3 is TGTGCCAGCAGTTTGTCAGCGGGGGGATCCTACGAGCAGTACTTC.

This clone has only one observation. The CDR3: CASSLFGGLRGTGELFF. The DNA for the CDR3 is TGTGCCAGCAGCTTATTCGGGGGGCTGCGGGGCACCGGGGAGCTGTTTTTT. The chain has TRBV7-2 and TRBJ2-2; D may be TRBD2 (7 bases). Germline V gives CDR1 SGHTA, CDR2 FQGNSA. V was clipped by 2 bases and J by 4 bases, with 17 bases between them. The CDR3 runs to 17 residues.

This chain joins TRBV30 and TRBJ2-5; D may be TRBD1 (5 bases). Germline-derived CDR1 and CDR2 are GTSNPN and SVGIG (reference sequence). The V and J ends lost 3 bases and 4 bases respectively, with 15 bases between them. The CDR3 runs 14 residues. CDR3 sequence (DNA): TGTGCCTGGAGCCCAGGGTCGAAAAGAGAGACCCAGTACTTC. Its translation: CAWSPGSKRETQYF. Full variable domain (outside the CDR3, taken from reference TRBV30 and TRBJ2-5): SQTIHQWPATLVQPVGSPLSLECTVEGTSNPNLYWYRQAAGRGLQLLFYSVGIGQISSEVPQNLSASRPQDRQFILSSKKLLLSDSGFYLCAWSPGSKRETQYFGPGTRLLVL.

The chain employs TRBV2 and TRBJ2-4; TRBD2 is a possible D gene (5 bases). The CDR3 has 12 residues. Germline CDR1 and CDR2: SNHLY and FYNNEI. V lost 8 bases and J lost 6, with 11 bases in between. The CDR3, as DNA: TGTGCCAGCCGGGGTATCCGAAACATTCAGTACTTC. Its translation is CASRGIRNIQYF.

The V gene is TRBV5-1, the J gene TRBJ2-6; D remains unclear. The CDR3 is 15 residues long. Trimming shortened V by 0 bases and J by 3 bases, and 7 bases separated the two germline ends. Germline values: CDR1 SGHRS, CDR2 YFSETQ. CDR3: CASSLAGLGANVLTF. In DNA form, the CDR3 reads TGCGCCAGCAGCTTGGCAGGTCTTGGGGCCAACGTCCTGACTTTC. The full variable domain, its missing parts supplied by reference TRBV5-1 and TRBJ2-6, is KAGVTQTPRYLIKTRGQQVTLSCSPISGHRSVSWYQQTPGQGLQFLFEYFSETQRNKGNFPGRFSGRQFSNSRSEMNVSTLELGDSALYLCASSLAGLGANVLTFGAGSRLTVL.

This chain links TRBV29-1 with TRBJ1-2, with unresolved D. CDR3 length: 14 amino acids. The germline gives CDR1 SQVTM, CDR2 ANQGSEA. With 4 bases removed from V and 0 bases from J, the gap between germline ends came to 12 bases. This CDR3 reads CSVVSRVANYGYTF. The CDR3 DNA follows: TGCAGCGTTGTGAGTAGGGTCGCTAACTATGGCTACACCTTC. The full variable domain, with the rest looked up from reference TRBV29-1 and TRBJ1-2, is SAVISQKPSRDICQRGTSLTIQCQVDSQVTMMFWYRQQPGQSLTLIATANQGSEATYESGFVIDKFPISRPNLTFSTLTVSNMSPEDSSIYLCSVVSRVANYGYTFGSGTRLTVV.

This clone appeared once. The chain links TRBV7-2 to TRBJ1-1, with D possibly TRBD1 on 5 matching bases. The germline CDR1 and CDR2 sequences are SGHTA and FQGNSA. CDR3 length: 14 residues. Trimming left V 1 base short and J 4 bases short, with 10 bases between. The CDR3 nucleotides are TGTGCCAGCAGCTTAGGAGGGGTGCTCACTGAAGCTTTCTTT. It yields the protein CASSLGGVLTEAFF. Full variable domain (missing parts from reference TRBV7-2 and TRBJ1-1): GAGVSQSPSNKVTEKGKDVELRCDPISGHTALYWYRQSLGQGLEFLIYFQGNSAPDKSGLPSDRFSAERTGGSVSTLTIQRTQQEDSAVYLCASSLGGVLTEAFFGQGTRLTVV.

The rearrangement joins TRBV2 to TRBJ2-2; D remains ambiguous. The CDR3 is 15 amino acids. Deletions cut 6 bases from V and 1 base from J, with 12 bases between. From germline, CDR1 is SNHLY and CDR2 FYNNEI. CDR3 nucleotide sequence: TGTGCCAGCAGATTGGAAGGAATGAACACCGGGGAGCTGTTTTTT. Protein sequence: CASRLEGMNTGELFF.

This chain uses TRBV30 with TRBJ2-3; D might be TRBD2 (6 bases). V was clipped by 1 base and J by 3 bases, with 17 bases between them. This CDR3 is 16 amino acids long. Per the germline V gene, CDR1 is GTSNPN and CDR2 is SVGIG (reference sequence). The CDR3 loop reads CAWSGSGREKTDTQYF. CDR3 coding DNA: TGTGCCTGGAGTGGGAGCGGGCGGGAAAAGACAGATACGCAGTATTTT.

The V and J genes are TRBV5-1 and TRBJ2-7; D could derive from TRBD1 or TRBD2 (5 bases each). V lost 0 bases and J lost 7, with 17 bases in between. This CDR3 contains 15 residues. Per the germline V gene, CDR1 is SGHRS and CDR2 is YFSETQ. The CDR3 DNA reads TGCGCCAGCAGCTTGGTTGTCGGGACGAATCTTGAGCAGTACTTC. Its translation is CASSLVVGTNLEQYF.

The V gene is TRBV4-1, the J gene TRBJ2-3; D might be TRBD1 or TRBD2, each matching 5 bases. Trimming pared 4 bases from V and 4 bases from J, leaving 12 bases between. The germline CDR1 and CDR2 sequences are MGHRA and YSYEKL. The CDR3 has 14 residues. The DNA for the CDR3 is TGCGCCAGCAGCCCATTTTCGGGGCCAGATACGCAGTATTTT. It codes for CASSPFSGPDTQYF.

The CDR3 protein is CASSVGPLSEQYF. The CDR3 region has the DNA TGTGCCAGCAGCGTAGGGCCCCTCTCCGAGCAGTACTTC. This sequence joins TRBV9 and TRBJ2-7; D is uncertain. The CDR3 covers 13 residues. Trimming took 0 bases from V and 6 from J, leaving 10 bases between them. CDR1 and CDR2 from the germline V gene are SGDLS and YYNGEE.

V and J are TRBV11-2 and TRBJ2-5; 12 nucleotides align to TRBD1. The CDR3 spans 17 residues. V lost 1 base to trimming and J lost 5 bases; unmatched junction nucleotides: 8. Germline CDR1 reads SGHAT; CDR2 reads FQNNGV. CDR3 bases: TGTGCCAGCAGCTTAGTTACGGGACAGGGGGCTAGGGAGACCCAGTACTTC. Protein product: CASSLVTGQGARETQYF.

The chain recombines TRBV29-1 with TRBJ1-2; D is unresolved. The CDR3 sequence is 12 residues long. Trimming shortened V by 4 bases and J by 1 base, and 7 bases separated the two germline ends. Germline V gene data show CDR1 as SQVTM and CDR2 as ANQGSEA. This chain's CDR3 is CSVAEDNYGYTF. The CDR3, as DNA: TGCAGCGTTGCAGAGGATAACTATGGCTACACCTTC. Combining the CDR3 with reference TRBV29-1 and TRBJ1-2 gives the whole variable domain SAVISQKPSRDICQRGTSLTIQCQVDSQVTMMFWYRQQPGQSLTLIATANQGSEATYESGFVIDKFPISRPNLTFSTLTVSNMSPEDSSIYLCSVAEDNYGYTFGSGTRLTVV.

The CDR3 spells CASSYFQGPGTDTQYF. CDR3 nucleotide sequence: TGTGCCAGCAGTTACTTCCAGGGTCCTGGCACAGATACGCAGTATTTT. This rearrangement joins TRBV6-5 to TRBJ2-3; perhaps TRBD1 as D (5 bases). Germline values: CDR1 MNHEY, CDR2 SVGAGI. V lost 1 base and J lost 1, with 12 bases in between. The CDR3 covers 16 residues.

The chain employs TRBV2 and TRBJ1-6; D possibly corresponds to TRBD1 (5 bases). The germline V and J ends were trimmed by 6 bases and 6 bases, with 12 bases remaining between them. CDR1 and CDR2 from the germline V gene are SNHLY and FYNNEI. CDR3 length equals 14 residues. This CDR3 reads CASRGGTVNSPLHF. CDR3 in DNA: TGTGCCAGCAGGGGTGGGACTGTTAATTCACCCCTCCACTTT.

This clone turned up a few times. The rearrangement joins TRBV28 to TRBJ2-1, with 7 bases lining up with TRBD1. The J segment lost 1 base and the V segment lost 9 bases, leaving 9 bases of the junction unmatched. Per the germline V gene, CDR1 is MDHEN and CDR2 is SYDVKM. The CDR3 runs 15 residues. In DNA, the CDR3 is TGTGCCAGTCTACGACAGGGAAGGTCCTACAATGAGCAGTTCTTC. Translation: CASLRQGRSYNEQFF.

The chain employs TRBV13 and TRBJ1-6; D is undetermined. Trimming stripped 5 bases from V and 5 bases from J, with 22 bases between. The CDR3 is 18 residues long. In germline, CDR1 is PRHDT, CDR2 FYEKMQ (reference sequence). The CDR3 coding sequence is TGTGCCAGCAGCGGGTCCCTTGGGGTTCCCGCAAATAATTCACCCCTCCACTTT. Encoded protein: CASSGSLGVPANNSPLHF.